This record concerns one T cell receptor beta chain sequence. Its matching antigen is unknown. This record belongs to a study of blood T cells in healthy people across ages. Germline V lookup: CDR1 DFQATT, CDR2 SNEGSKA (reference sequence). The CDR3 loop spans 17 amino acids. The study's findings and limits: Diversity was estimated from one million T cells, and these estimates were considered underestimates.

Next came a second PCR, run for about 7 to 11 cycles, which used a sample-barcoded 5' primer along with a J-beta primer mix. MiXCR was run by TCRdb on the 5' RACE reads, yielding one entry per CDR3 protein. Of 1.5 million to 1.8 million distinct CDR3 sequences in the sample, approximately 42% were seen once. The material sequenced was blood. The clonotype originates from a woman younger than 30 in good health. This chain joins TRBV20-1 and TRBJ2-3, with 12 bases identical to TRBD2. The CDR3 spells CSPRLAGVSFLSDTQYF. DNA of the CDR3: TGCAGCCCGAGACTAGCGGGAGTCAGTTTTCTCTCAGATACGCAGTATTTT.